The 19 T cell receptor beta chains below come from one sample, sequenced in a study of shared T cell receptors in the human thymus. Using immunoSEQ multiplex PCR, the repertoire was profiled, and TCRdb retains in-frame clones only, with some absent. This sample has hundreds of thousands of clones, with over 75% found just once. This sample was shared with a second study, whose subject was human thymus T cells.

Sequencing was done on a sample of thymocytes. Receptor source: a boy less than two years old with a congenital heart defect.

The genes are TRBV27 and TRBJ1-6, with a tentative D call TRBD1 (5 bases). V was pared by 8 bases and J by 1 base, with 15 bases between. Germline lookup yields CDR1 MNHEY and CDR2 SMNVEV (reference sequence). This CDR3 has 16 residues. The CDR3 loop reads CASGQGTWSYNSPLHF. The CDR3 DNA follows: TGTGCCAGCGGGCAGGGAACTTGGTCCTATAATTCACCCCTCCACTTT.

This chain joins TRBV7-9 and TRBJ2-7; 8 bases map to TRBD2. The V segment lost 8 bases and the J segment 4 bases; nucleotides outside the gene matches: 13. This CDR3 is 15 amino acids long. The V gene's germline CDR1 is SEHNR and CDR2 FQNEAQ (reference sequence). The CDR3 region has the DNA TGTGCCAGCGCCTTGCCGCGGGGACTAGGATACGAGCAGTACTTC. It yields the protein CASALPRGLGYEQYF.

This chain uses TRBV5-1 with TRBJ2-7; D unclear. CDR1 is SGHRS, CDR2 YFSETQ, per germline. V lost 4 bases to trimming and J lost 3 bases, with 17 bases between them. The CDR3 loop spans 15 amino acids. The CDR3 region has the DNA TGCGCCAGCAGCCTCCCAACGGCAGAGGACTACGAGCAGTACTTC. It yields the protein CASSLPTAEDYEQYF.

The CDR3 bases are TGTGCCTGGAGGGGGGGGAGGGAGACCCAGTACTTC. Translated, it gives CAWRGGRETQYF. This chain links TRBV30 with TRBJ2-5; TRBD2 aligns across 7 bases. Germline loops: CDR1 GTSNPN, CDR2 SVGIG (reference sequence). With 3 bases clipped from V and 5 bases from J, the junction kept 3 bases outside the gene matches. The CDR3 is 12 residues long.

CDR3: CASSSTSGGAGETQYF. Written as DNA, the CDR3 is TGTGCCAGCAGCTCCACTAGCGGGGGGGCAGGAGAGACCCAGTACTTC. This chain links TRBV7-9 with TRBJ2-5; 13 bases line up with TRBD2. Germline V gene sequence: CDR1 SEHNR, CDR2 FQNEAQ (reference sequence). This CDR3 is 16 amino acids long. Trimming at V came to 4 bases and at J to 4 bases, leaving 6 bases not matched to a gene. The entire variable domain, with the rest obtained from reference TRBV7-9 and TRBJ2-5, is as follows: DTGVSQNPRHKITKRGQNVTFRCDPISEHNRLYWYRQTLGQGPEFLTYFQNEAQLEKSRLLSDRFSAERPKGSFSTLEIQRTEQGDSAMYLCASSSTSGGAGETQYFGPGTRLLVL.

CDR3 nucleotides: TGTGCCAGCAGCGTATTTCAGGGGGCACCTCAGCCCCAGCATTTT. This encodes CASSVFQGAPQPQHF. The gene calls are TRBV9 and TRBJ1-5; 8 bases fit TRBD1. V gave up 1 base and J gave up 6 bases; unmatched junction bases: 6. Germline V gene lookup returns CDR1 SGDLS and CDR2 YYNGEE. There are 15 residues in the CDR3. Together with reference TRBV9 and TRBJ1-5, the CDR3 gives the full variable domain: DSGVTQTPKHLITATGQRVTLRCSPRSGDLSVYWYQQSLDQGLQFLIQYYNGEERAKGNILERFSAQQFPDLHSELNLSSLELGDSALYFCASSVFQGAPQPQHFGDGTRLSIL.

This clone has only a few counts. The genes are TRBV18 and TRBJ1-3; no definite D call. Germline V CDR1 and CDR2: KGHSH, LQKENI. The V end was cut by 4 bases, the J end by 0 bases, with 13 bases between. The CDR3 has 16 residues. The CDR3 DNA is TGTGCCAGCTCACTTAACCTTTACAGCTCTGGAAACACCATATATTTT. Translated: CASSLNLYSSGNTIYF.

On this clone: An end of the junction does not agree with germline; a read error may underlie this. The chain has TRBV5-6 and TRBJ2-1; 7 bases are shared with TRBD2. The CDR3 is made up of 15 amino acids. Per the germline V gene, CDR1 is SGHDT and CDR2 is YYEEEE. This chain's CDR3 is CASSLVGRAYNEQFF. CDR3 DNA: TGTGCCAGCAGCTTGGTAGGGAGGGCCTATAATGAGCAGTTCTTC.

The chain joins TRBV7-3 to TRBJ1-3; 9 bases line up with TRBD1. Germline lookup yields CDR1 SGHTA and CDR2 FQGTGA. The CDR3 is 15 residues long. J was trimmed by 4 bases and V by 5 bases; bases with no gene match: 6. CDR3 DNA sequence: TGTGCCAGCAGCCCCACGGGGACAGGGGGAAACACCATATATTTT. It yields the protein CASSPTGTGGNTIYF.

The CDR3 sequence: CASSDEDTQYF. Written as DNA, the CDR3 is TGTGCCAGCAGTGATGAGGATACGCAGTATTTT. J is TRBJ2-3 and V is TRBV28; D unclear. V dropped 5 bases and J dropped 6 bases, with 6 bases sitting between them. The CDR3 sequence is 11 residues long. Germline assignment: CDR1 MDHEN and CDR2 SYDVKM.

The rearrangement joins TRBV11-2 to TRBJ1-2; D gene unclear. The CDR3 consists of 13 residues. Deletions cut 3 bases from V and 3 bases from J, with 8 bases between. Germline lookup yields CDR1 SGHAT and CDR2 FQNNGV. This chain's CDR3 is CASSFREDYGYTF. The CDR3 DNA follows: TGTGCCAGCAGCTTTAGGGAGGACTATGGCTACACCTTC.

The V and J genes are TRBV29-1 and TRBJ2-7; 7 nucleotides align to TRBD1. The CDR3 spans 16 residues. The V and J ends lost 4 bases and 0 bases, in that order; junction bases with no gene match: 12. The germline CDR1 and CDR2 sequences are SQVTM and ANQGSEA. The CDR3 sequence: CSVGGDRQGSSYEQYF. The CDR3 region has the DNA TGCAGCGTTGGGGGAGACAGACAGGGAAGCTCCTACGAGCAGTACTTC.

This chain links TRBV5-8 with TRBJ1-4; a possible D gene is TRBD1 (6 bases). Germline CDR1 is SGHTS and CDR2 is YDEGEE. The CDR3 spans 14 residues. V dropped 7 bases and J dropped 4 bases, with 14 bases sitting between them. The CDR3 DNA sequence: TGTGCCAGCGGACAGCGTGGGATTAATGAAAAACTGTTTTTT. Its translation is CASGQRGINEKLFF.

This chain links TRBV7-2 with TRBJ1-6; the match to TRBD1 covers 8 bases. This CDR3 is built from 15 residues. V lost 5 bases and J lost 3; bases outside the gene matches: 3. Germline values: CDR1 SGHTA, CDR2 FQGNSA. The CDR3, as DNA: TGTGCCAGCAGCCGGACAGGGAGCTATAATTCACCCCTCCACTTT. Translation: CASSRTGSYNSPLHF.

The V and J genes are TRBV9 and TRBJ1-2; D perhaps matches TRBD1 (5 bases). This CDR3 region has 13 residues. Germline assignment: CDR1 SGDLS and CDR2 YYNGEE. V was trimmed by 4 bases and J by 3 bases, leaving 10 bases between them. The CDR3 loop reads CASSLRGYYGYTF. In nucleotides, the CDR3 is TGTGCCAGCAGCCTACGGGGGTACTATGGCTACACCTTC.

J is TRBJ2-7 and V is TRBV28; 10 nucleotides line up with TRBD2. The germline CDR1 and CDR2 sequences are MDHEN and SYDVKM. The CDR3 totals 19 residues. V shed 2 bases and J 5 bases; nucleotides not matched to a gene: 18. The CDR3 bases are TGTGCCAGCAGTTTAGGGGGGTCGGGAGCGGGAGGGGCGATGGACGAGCAGTACTTC. Amino acids: CASSLGGSGAGGAMDEQYF.

The rearrangement links TRBV30 to TRBJ1-6; D gene uncertain. This CDR3 is 17 amino acids long. Between the trimmed V and J ends, which lost 5 bases and 0 bases, there was a span of 17 bases. Germline V lookup: CDR1 GTSNPN, CDR2 SVGIG (reference sequence). In DNA form, the CDR3 reads TGTGCCTGGGTCAGTAAGACGGAGAGCTCCTATAATTCACCCCTCCACTTT. Encoded protein: CAWVSKTESSYNSPLHF.

The chain links TRBV15 to TRBJ2-1; 9 bases are a match to TRBD1. CDR1 is LNHNV, CDR2 YYDKDF, per germline (reference sequence). There are 20 residues in the CDR3. The V segment lost 0 bases and the J segment 8 bases; nucleotides outside the gene matches: 20. The CDR3 is CATSREPLLAPTGGEDEQFF. CDR3 in DNA: TGTGCCACCAGCAGAGAGCCCCTCTTGGCGCCGACAGGGGGAGAGGATGAGCAGTTCTTC.

This chain uses TRBV9 with TRBJ1-4, with D perhaps TRBD1 (5 bases). Trimming removed 0 bases at V and 6 bases at J, with 12 bases between. The length of the CDR3 is 15 residues. The germline gives CDR1 SGDLS, CDR2 YYNGEE. In DNA form, the CDR3 reads TGTGCCAGCAGCGTAGGGGGGGTATTGGATGAAAAACTGTTTTTT. Residues: CASSVGGVLDEKLFF.